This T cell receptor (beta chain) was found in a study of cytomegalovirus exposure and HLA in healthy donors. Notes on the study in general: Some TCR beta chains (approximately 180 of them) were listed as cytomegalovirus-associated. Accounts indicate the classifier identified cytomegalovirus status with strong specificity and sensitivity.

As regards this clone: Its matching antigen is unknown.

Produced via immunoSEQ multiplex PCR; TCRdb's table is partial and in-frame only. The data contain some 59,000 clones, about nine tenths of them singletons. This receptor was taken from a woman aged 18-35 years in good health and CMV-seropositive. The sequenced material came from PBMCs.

CDR3 amino acids: CAWSNPNSNEQFF. CDR3 DNA sequence: TGTGCCTGGAGTAATCCCAATTCCAATGAGCAGTTCTTC. The gene calls are TRBV30 and TRBJ2-1; no clear D. From germline, CDR1 is GTSNPN and CDR2 SVGIG (reference sequence). The CDR3 totals 13 residues. V shed 2 bases and J shed 6 bases, with 11 bases lying between them.